The clone carrying this T cell receptor (beta chain) was seen repeatedly, ten times or more. This sample was taken from a study of early T cells in non-severe SARS-CoV-2 infection. TCRdb passed the 5' RACE reads through MiXCR, listing each CDR3 protein once. The data show about 55,000 distinct CDR3 sequences, with around 14% seen just once and approximately 9.4% held by the top ten. Germline CDR1 and CDR2: SGHAT and FQNNGV. Trimming shortened V by 6 bases and J by 0 bases, and 11 bases separated the two germline ends. The CDR3 has 14 residues. This specimen was whole blood, taken at baseline. The chain joins TRBV11-2 to TRBJ1-2; D call uncertain. The receptor was isolated from an adult who was a healthcare worker with PCR-confirmed SARS-CoV-2 infection or an uninfected control (not recorded which). CDR3 sequence reads: CASSRPGTNYGYTF. DNA for the CDR3: TGTGCCAGCAGTCGACCGGGGACTAACTATGGCTACACCTTC.